These T cell receptor beta chains were read from a single sample in a study of T cell changes during pregnancy in multiple sclerosis. Some clones are missing from TCRdb's copy, which holds only in-frame ones; the method was immunoSEQ multiplex PCR. The sample lists 40,000 to 60,000 clones, around 94% seen once, with around 0.47% in the top ten. The sample here was CD4+ T cells from peripheral blood mononuclear cells, taken in the first trimester of pregnancy. These receptors were obtained from a female donor with multiple sclerosis, enrolled in a pregnancy study. The CDR3 runs from the conserved cysteine through the conserved F or W. D genes are given only for firm matches. Rows may omit the clone size; those that give it use once, few, many or a size class.

V gene: TRBV9
D gene: -
J gene: TRBJ2-1
clone size: -
CDR3 DNA: TGTGCCAGCAGCGTATTCGACACAACGACCAACTCCTACAATGAGCAGTTCTTC
CDR3 protein: CASSVFDTTTNSYNEQFF

V gene: TRBV9
D gene: -
J gene: TRBJ2-7
clone size: -
CDR3 DNA: TGTGCCAGCAGCGTGGGCGGGGAGTCCTACGAGCAGTACTTC
CDR3 protein: CASSVGGESYEQYF

V gene: TRBV2
D gene: -
J gene: TRBJ2-1
clone size: -
CDR3 DNA: TGTGCCAGCAGTGATGACAGCGTAGGGTACAATGAGCAGTTCTTC
CDR3 protein: CASSDDSVGYNEQFF

V gene: TRBV7-6
D gene: -
J gene: TRBJ2-7
clone size: once
CDR3 DNA: TGTGCCAGCAGCTCACAGGCGTTAGGTGAGCAGTACTTC
CDR3 protein: CASSSQALGEQYF

V gene: TRBV9
D gene: -
J gene: TRBJ2-1
clone size: -
CDR3 DNA: TGTGCCAGCAGCGTGTTTCCGCAGGGGTCATACAATGAGCAGTTCTTC
CDR3 protein: CASSVFPQGSYNEQFF

V gene: TRBV11-3
D gene: TRBD1
J gene: TRBJ2-2
clone size: -
CDR3 DNA: TGTGCCAGCAGCGTGGGGACAGGAAACACCGGGGAGCTGTTTTTT
CDR3 protein: CASSVGTGNTGELFF

V gene: TRBV7-8
D gene: -
J gene: TRBJ1-3
clone size: -
CDR3 DNA: TGTGCCAGCAGCTATACAGGGAGCAACACCATATATTTT
CDR3 protein: CASSYTGSNTIYF

V gene: TRBV2
D gene: -
J gene: TRBJ1-4
clone size: -
CDR3 DNA: TGTGCCAGCATCAGGGGCGGGGAAAAACTGTTTTTT
CDR3 protein: CASIRGGEKLFF

V gene: TRBV5-6
D gene: -
J gene: TRBJ1-4
clone size: -
CDR3 DNA: TGTGCCAGCAGCTGGGGGGAAACAGGTCCCGCTAATGAAAAACTGTTTTTT
CDR3 protein: CASSWGETGPANEKLFF

V gene: TRBV6-5
D gene: -
J gene: TRBJ1-5
clone size: -
CDR3 DNA: TGTGCCAGCAGTCAGGTCCCAGAGGGAGGCCAGCATTTT
CDR3 protein: CASSQVPEGGQHF

V gene: TRBV11-1
D gene: TRBD1
J gene: TRBJ2-7
clone size: -
CDR3 DNA: TGTGCCAGCAGCTTAGTGGGACAGGGGTCCTACGAGCAGTACTTC
CDR3 protein: CASSLVGQGSYEQYF

V gene: TRBV6-6
D gene: TRBD1
J gene: TRBJ2-5
clone size: once
CDR3 DNA: TGTGCCAGCAGGGGGTTTGAGGGACAGGCGCAAGAGACCCAGTACTTC
CDR3 protein: CASRGFEGQAQETQYF

V gene: TRBV12-5
D gene: -
J gene: TRBJ1-6
clone size: -
CDR3 DNA: TGTGCTAGTGCCCTAAGCCAGGGTGGATATAATTCACCCCTCCACTTT
CDR3 protein: CASALSQGGYNSPLHF

V gene: TRBV6-1
D gene: -
J gene: TRBJ1-2
clone size: -
CDR3 DNA: TGTGCCAGCACCGCCCTTTTGGGGGGAAATGGCTACACCTTC
CDR3 protein: CASTALLGGNGYTF

V gene: TRBV25-1
D gene: -
J gene: TRBJ1-3
clone size: -
CDR3 DNA: TGTGCCAGCCGACAGTCCTCTGGAAACACCATATATTTT
CDR3 protein: CASRQSSGNTIYF

V gene: TRBV9
D gene: TRBD2
J gene: TRBJ2-5
clone size: -
CDR3 DNA: TGTGCCAGCAGCGTAGCGGGGGGTGTACAAGAGACCCAGTACTTC
CDR3 protein: CASSVAGGVQETQYF

V gene: TRBV10-3
D gene: -
J gene: TRBJ2-6
clone size: -
CDR3 DNA: TGTGCCACGTCTGGGGCCAACGTCCTGACTTTC
CDR3 protein: CATSGANVLTF

V gene: TRBV7-9
D gene: TRBD2
J gene: TRBJ2-3
clone size: once
CDR3 DNA: TGTGCCAGCAGCTTAGGGGGCCTAGCGGGGGGGCCTCGCACAGATACGCAGTATTTT
CDR3 protein: CASSLGGLAGGPRTDTQYF

V gene: TRBV18
D gene: TRBD1
J gene: TRBJ2-7
clone size: -
CDR3 DNA: TGTGCCAGCTCAGGCACAGGGGTCGATTTCGGCGAGCAGTACTTC
CDR3 protein: CASSGTGVDFGEQYF

V gene: TRBV5-4
D gene: TRBD1
J gene: TRBJ2-3
clone size: -
CDR3 DNA: TGTGCCAGCAGCTCTGGGACAGGGGCCTACACAGATACGCAGTATTTT
CDR3 protein: CASSSGTGAYTDTQYF

V gene: TRBV4-2
D gene: -
J gene: TRBJ2-5
clone size: once
CDR3 DNA: TGTGCCAGCTCCCAGACCCCGGGACTGCAAGAGACCCAGTACTTC
CDR3 protein: CASSQTPGLQETQYF

V gene: TRBV2
D gene: -
J gene: TRBJ2-7
clone size: few
CDR3 DNA: TGTGCCGCCTCGGGACAAAATAACGAGCAGTACTTC
CDR3 protein: CAASGQNNEQYF

V gene: TRBV19
D gene: -
J gene: TRBJ1-1
clone size: -
CDR3 DNA: TGTGCCAGTAGTATAAGCCAAGTCACTGAAGCTTTCTTT
CDR3 protein: CASSISQVTEAFF

V gene: TRBV2
D gene: -
J gene: TRBJ2-3
clone size: -
CDR3 DNA: TGTGCCAGCAGTGTTCAGGGCACAGATACGCAGTATTTT
CDR3 protein: CASSVQGTDTQYF

V gene: TRBV6-6
D gene: -
J gene: TRBJ2-1
clone size: -
CDR3 DNA: TGTGCCAGCAGTTACTCGAACCTAGCGAAGAATGAGCAGTTCTTC
CDR3 protein: CASSYSNLAKNEQFF

V gene: TRBV2
D gene: -
J gene: TRBJ2-2
clone size: -
CDR3 DNA: TGTGCCAGCAGTGAAACGAGCACCGGGGAGCTGTTTTTT
CDR3 protein: CASSETSTGELFF

V gene: TRBV23-1
D gene: -
J gene: TRBJ1-2
clone size: -
CDR3 DNA: TGCGCCAGCAGTCAAATAGGACAGCACTGCAACTATGGCTACACCTTC
CDR3 protein: CASSQIGQHCNYGYTF

V gene: TRBV14
D gene: -
J gene: TRBJ1-1
clone size: -
CDR3 DNA: TGTGCCAGCAGCCAAGCCGGGAGGGGGTTGGCTGAAGCTTTCTTT
CDR3 protein: CASSQAGRGLAEAFF

V gene: TRBV7-9
D gene: TRBD1
J gene: TRBJ2-2
clone size: -
CDR3 DNA: TGTGCCAGCAGCGCCCGGGACAGGGGGACCGGGGAGCTGTTTTTT
CDR3 protein: CASSARDRGTGELFF

V gene: TRBV7-3
D gene: -
J gene: TRBJ2-2
clone size: -
CDR3 DNA: TGTGCCAGCAGCCAACTAGTTACCGGGGAGCTGTTTTTT
CDR3 protein: CASSQLVTGELFF

V gene: TRBV15
D gene: -
J gene: TRBJ1-1
clone size: -
CDR3 DNA: TGTGCCACCAGCAGGGACATCCAACTGAACACTGAAGCTTTCTTT
CDR3 protein: CATSRDIQLNTEAFF

V gene: TRBV20-1
D gene: -
J gene: TRBJ2-1
clone size: -
CDR3 DNA: TGCAGTGCTAGGTCCCCCATGCAGTTCTTC
CDR3 protein: CSARSPMQFF

V gene: TRBV5-1
D gene: -
J gene: TRBJ2-1
clone size: -
CDR3 DNA: TGCGCCAGCACCCTGAGCAGGCAGGCCACCTACAATGAGCAGTTCTTC
CDR3 protein: CASTLSRQATYNEQFF

V gene: TRBV6-6
D gene: -
J gene: TRBJ1-2
clone size: -
CDR3 DNA: TGTGCCAGCAGTTACTCGGGGAAGAGGCAACTAGGGGGCTACACCTTC
CDR3 protein: CASSYSGKRQLGGYTF

V gene: TRBV2
D gene: -
J gene: TRBJ1-2
clone size: -
CDR3 DNA: TGTGCCACCAACGGAGGGGCACGGGACTACACCTTC
CDR3 protein: CATNGGARDYTF

V gene: TRBV5-4
D gene: -
J gene: TRBJ1-6
clone size: -
CDR3 DNA: TGTGCCAGCAGCTTGGGCCGGGATCGGGGTTCACCCCTCCACTTT
CDR3 protein: CASSLGRDRGSPLHF

V gene: TRBV9
D gene: TRBD2
J gene: TRBJ2-1
clone size: -
CDR3 DNA: TGTGCCAGCAGCGTAACCGGGACTAGCGGGGGGGGGCAGTTCTTC
CDR3 protein: CASSVTGTSGGGQFF

V gene: TRBV11-2
D gene: -
J gene: TRBJ2-2
clone size: -
CDR3 DNA: TGTGCCAGCAGCTTAGACGGAGTGGGACTGGGGAACACCGGGGAGCTGTTTTTT
CDR3 protein: CASSLDGVGLGNTGELFF

V gene: TRBV10-2
D gene: TRBD1
J gene: TRBJ1-2
clone size: -
CDR3 DNA: TGCGCCAGCAGAGTTGACAGGGTCCTACTAAACTACACCTTC
CDR3 protein: CASRVDRVLLNYTF

V gene: TRBV7-2
D gene: TRBD2
J gene: TRBJ2-5
clone size: once
CDR3 DNA: TGTGCCAGCAGCCCCCTAGCCGGGACTAGCCAAGAGACCCAGTACTTC
CDR3 protein: CASSPLAGTSQETQYF

V gene: TRBV27
D gene: TRBD1
J gene: TRBJ1-5
clone size: -
CDR3 DNA: TGTGCCACCCCAACAGGGGTAAGGGAGCCCCAGCATTTT
CDR3 protein: CATPTGVREPQHF

V gene: TRBV7-9
D gene: TRBD1
J gene: TRBJ1-3
clone size: -
CDR3 DNA: TGTGCCAGCAGCTTAGAGTGGACAGGGAGAAACACCATATATTTT
CDR3 protein: CASSLEWTGRNTIYF

V gene: TRBV7-9
D gene: -
J gene: TRBJ2-1
clone size: -
CDR3 DNA: TGTGCCAGCAGCTTAGTGGACAGATTGGGGGAGCAGTTCTTC
CDR3 protein: CASSLVDRLGEQFF

V gene: TRBV18
D gene: -
J gene: TRBJ1-2
clone size: -
CDR3 DNA: TGTGCCAGCTCACCGGTTGGTACGGCTAACTATGGCTACACCTTC
CDR3 protein: CASSPVGTANYGYTF

V gene: TRBV19
D gene: TRBD1
J gene: TRBJ1-2
clone size: -
CDR3 DNA: TGTGCCAGTAGTATTACCGGGACAGGCGGTGGCTACACCTTC
CDR3 protein: CASSITGTGGGYTF

V gene: TRBV4-1
D gene: -
J gene: TRBJ1-1
clone size: -
CDR3 DNA: TGCGCCAGCAGCTCGCACACTTTAACCGGGACACCGAACACTGAAGCTTTCTTT
CDR3 protein: CASSSHTLTGTPNTEAFF

V gene: TRBV6-1
D gene: -
J gene: TRBJ1-6
clone size: -
CDR3 DNA: TGTGCCAGCAGTGTCCCGACAGGACATAATTCACCCCTCCACTTT
CDR3 protein: CASSVPTGHNSPLHF

V gene: TRBV5-1
D gene: -
J gene: TRBJ2-5
clone size: once
CDR3 DNA: TGCGCCAGCAGCTTAGGCCGGACTCACTTGGGGGAGACCCAGTACTTC
CDR3 protein: CASSLGRTHLGETQYF

V gene: TRBV5-4
D gene: TRBD2
J gene: TRBJ2-3
clone size: -
CDR3 DNA: TGTGCCAGCAGCGACCGTAAGCGGGGAAGCACAGATACGCAGTATTTT
CDR3 protein: CASSDRKRGSTDTQYF

V gene: TRBV6-1
D gene: TRBD1
J gene: TRBJ1-1
clone size: -
CDR3 DNA: TGTGCCAGCAGTGCCTCAGGGACAGTATTACAGGGAGCTTTCTTT
CDR3 protein: CASSASGTVLQGAFF

V gene: TRBV19
D gene: -
J gene: TRBJ1-5
clone size: once
CDR3 DNA: TGTGCCAGTATGGTTTCAGGGCCGAGCAATCAGCCCCAGCATTTT
CDR3 protein: CASMVSGPSNQPQHF

V gene: TRBV11-2
D gene: -
J gene: TRBJ2-3
clone size: -
CDR3 DNA: TGTGCCAGCAGCTTTACCCTATCAACTAGCACAGATACGCAGTATTTT
CDR3 protein: CASSFTLSTSTDTQYF

V gene: TRBV5-6
D gene: -
J gene: TRBJ2-7
clone size: -
CDR3 DNA: TGTGCCACCTCAATTAGTCCCGACTACGAGCAGTACTTC
CDR3 protein: CATSISPDYEQYF

V gene: TRBV5-1
D gene: -
J gene: TRBJ2-1
clone size: -
CDR3 DNA: TGCGCCAGCAGCCTGGACTTAAATGAGCAGTTCTTC
CDR3 protein: CASSLDLNEQFF

V gene: TRBV29-1
D gene: -
J gene: TRBJ1-1
clone size: once
CDR3 DNA: TGCAGCGTTTTCCGACATTTCCAGAACACTGAAGCTTTCTTT
CDR3 protein: CSVFRHFQNTEAFF

V gene: TRBV28
D gene: -
J gene: TRBJ2-4
clone size: once
CDR3 DNA: TGTGCCAGCAGTCCCCTGGGAGTAGCCAAAAACATTCAGTACTTC
CDR3 protein: CASSPLGVAKNIQYF

V gene: TRBV5-4
D gene: -
J gene: TRBJ2-5
clone size: -
CDR3 DNA: TGTGCCAGCAGCGCAGGGCAGGAGGAGACCCAGTACTTC
CDR3 protein: CASSAGQEETQYF